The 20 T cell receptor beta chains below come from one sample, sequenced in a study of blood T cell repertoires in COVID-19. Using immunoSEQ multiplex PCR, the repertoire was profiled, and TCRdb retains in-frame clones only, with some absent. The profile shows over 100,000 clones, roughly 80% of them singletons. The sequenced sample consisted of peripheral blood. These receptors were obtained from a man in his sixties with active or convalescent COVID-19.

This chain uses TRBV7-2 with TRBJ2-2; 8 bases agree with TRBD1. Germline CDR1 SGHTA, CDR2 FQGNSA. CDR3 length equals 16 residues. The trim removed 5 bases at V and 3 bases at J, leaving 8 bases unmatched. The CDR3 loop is CASSPWSGGYTGELFF. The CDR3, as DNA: TGTGCCAGCAGCCCCTGGTCAGGGGGCTACACCGGGGAGCTGTTTTTT.

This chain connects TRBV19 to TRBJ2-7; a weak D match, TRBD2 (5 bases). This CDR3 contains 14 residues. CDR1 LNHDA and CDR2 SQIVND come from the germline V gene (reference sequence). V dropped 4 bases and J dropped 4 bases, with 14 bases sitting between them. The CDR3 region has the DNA TGTGCCAGTAGTAGAACAAATCGGGGTTACGAGCAGTACTTC. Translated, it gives CASSRTNRGYEQYF.

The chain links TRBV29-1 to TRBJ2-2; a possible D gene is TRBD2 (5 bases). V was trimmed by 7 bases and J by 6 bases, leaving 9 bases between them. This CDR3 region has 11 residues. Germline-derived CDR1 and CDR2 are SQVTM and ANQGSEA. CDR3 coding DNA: TGCAGCGCTGGACTGGCCGGGGAGCTGTTTTTT. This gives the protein CSAGLAGELFF.

The CDR3 reads CASSRDASGRIEQFF. CDR3 DNA: TGTGCCAGCAGCCGTGACGCTAGCGGGAGGATTGAGCAGTTCTTC. The rearrangement joins TRBV13 to TRBJ2-1, with 11 bases aligning to TRBD2. Germline V CDR1 and CDR2: PRHDT, FYEKMQ (reference sequence). The length of the CDR3 is 15 residues. The V gene end was trimmed by 5 bases and the J gene end by 9 bases; junction bases not matched to a gene: 9.

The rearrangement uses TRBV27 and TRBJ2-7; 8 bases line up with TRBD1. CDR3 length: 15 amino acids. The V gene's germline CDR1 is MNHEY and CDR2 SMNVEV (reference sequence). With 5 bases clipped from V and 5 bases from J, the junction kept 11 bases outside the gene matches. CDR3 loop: CASSPRQGILNEQYV. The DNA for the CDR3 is TGTGCCAGCAGTCCACGACAGGGGATTTTGAACGAGCAGTACGTC.

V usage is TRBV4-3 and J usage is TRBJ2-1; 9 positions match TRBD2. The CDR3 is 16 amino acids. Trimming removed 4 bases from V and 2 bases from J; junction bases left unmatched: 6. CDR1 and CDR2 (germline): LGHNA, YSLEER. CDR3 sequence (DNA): TGCGCCAGCAGCCGGGGACCTAGCGGGGCCTACAATGAGCAGTTCTTC. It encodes CASSRGPSGAYNEQFF.

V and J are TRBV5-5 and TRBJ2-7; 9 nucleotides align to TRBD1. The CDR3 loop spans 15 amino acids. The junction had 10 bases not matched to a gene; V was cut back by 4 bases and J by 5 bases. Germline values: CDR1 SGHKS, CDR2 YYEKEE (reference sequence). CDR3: CASSRPGTGTDEQYF. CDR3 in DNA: TGTGCCAGCAGCCGTCCCGGGACAGGGACCGACGAGCAGTACTTC.

The CDR3 region is CAWSVTEVGPEAFF. The DNA of the CDR3 is TGTGCCTGGAGTGTAACAGAAGTGGGTCCTGAAGCTTTCTTT. The rearrangement uses TRBV30 and TRBJ1-1; D unclear. In germline, CDR1 is GTSNPN, CDR2 SVGIG (reference sequence). V lost 0 bases and J 6 bases, leaving 14 bases between the germline ends. The CDR3 consists of 14 residues.

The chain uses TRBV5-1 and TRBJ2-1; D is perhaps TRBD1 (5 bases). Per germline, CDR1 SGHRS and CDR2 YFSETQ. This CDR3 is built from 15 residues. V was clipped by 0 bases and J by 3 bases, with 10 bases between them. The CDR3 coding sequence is TGCGCCAGCAGCTTGGCTCAGGGAAACTACAATGAGCAGTTCTTC. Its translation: CASSLAQGNYNEQFF.

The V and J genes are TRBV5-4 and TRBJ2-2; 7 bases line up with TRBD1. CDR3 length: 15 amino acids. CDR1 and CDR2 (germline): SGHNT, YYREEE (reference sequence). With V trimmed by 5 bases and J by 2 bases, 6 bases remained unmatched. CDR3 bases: TGTGCCAGCAGTTTAAACAGGGGTAACACCGGGGAGCTGTTTTTT. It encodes CASSLNRGNTGELFF.

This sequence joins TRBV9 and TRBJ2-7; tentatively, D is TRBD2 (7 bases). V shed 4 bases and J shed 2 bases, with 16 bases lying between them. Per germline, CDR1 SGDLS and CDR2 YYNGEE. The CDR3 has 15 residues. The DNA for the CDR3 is TGTGCCAGCAGCCTGGGGGGGGGCTCTACCTACGAGCAGTACTTC. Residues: CASSLGGGSTYEQYF.

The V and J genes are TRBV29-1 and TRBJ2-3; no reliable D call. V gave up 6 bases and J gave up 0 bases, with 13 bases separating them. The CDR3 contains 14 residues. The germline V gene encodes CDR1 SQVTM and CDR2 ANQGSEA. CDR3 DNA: TGCAGCGTCCAAAGAGCGACTAGCACAGATACGCAGTATTTT. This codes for CSVQRATSTDTQYF.

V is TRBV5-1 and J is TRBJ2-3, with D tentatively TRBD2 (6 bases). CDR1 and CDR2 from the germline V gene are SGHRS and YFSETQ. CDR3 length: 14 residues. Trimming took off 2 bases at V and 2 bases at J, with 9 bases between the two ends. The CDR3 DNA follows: TGCGCCAGCAGCTTTAGCGGTGCCACAGATACGCAGTATTTT. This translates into CASSFSGATDTQYF.

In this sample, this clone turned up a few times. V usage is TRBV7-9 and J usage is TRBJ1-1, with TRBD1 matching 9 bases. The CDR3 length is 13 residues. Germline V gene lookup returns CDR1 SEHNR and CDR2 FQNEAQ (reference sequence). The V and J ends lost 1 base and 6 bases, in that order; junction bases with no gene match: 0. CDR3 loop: CASSLGQGAEAFF. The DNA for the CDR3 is TGTGCCAGCAGCTTAGGACAGGGGGCTGAAGCTTTCTTT.

The CDR3 protein is CAISEMGGSQPQHF. The CDR3 DNA follows: TGTGCCATCAGTGAGATGGGGGGGAGTCAGCCCCAGCATTTT. The chain couples TRBV10-3 to TRBJ1-5; D may be TRBD1 (5 bases). Germline loops: CDR1 ENHRY, CDR2 SYGVKD. The CDR3 consists of 14 residues. Trimming removed 2 bases from V and 6 bases from J, with 11 bases in between.

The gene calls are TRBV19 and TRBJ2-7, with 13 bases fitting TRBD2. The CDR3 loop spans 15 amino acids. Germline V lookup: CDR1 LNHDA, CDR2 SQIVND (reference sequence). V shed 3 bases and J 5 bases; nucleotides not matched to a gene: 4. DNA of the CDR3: TGTGCCAGTAGTATTACTAGCGGGAGGGCCCACGAGCAGTACTTC. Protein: CASSITSGRAHEQYF.

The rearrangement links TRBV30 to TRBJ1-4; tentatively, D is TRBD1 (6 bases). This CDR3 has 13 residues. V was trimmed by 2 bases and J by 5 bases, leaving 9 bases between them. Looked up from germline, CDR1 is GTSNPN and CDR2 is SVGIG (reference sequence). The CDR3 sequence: CAWSTGLNEKLFF. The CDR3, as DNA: TGTGCCTGGAGTACAGGGCTCAATGAAAAACTGTTTTTT.

The CDR3 DNA reads TGTGCCAGTAGTATCGGACAGGAGATCTCCTACGAGCAGTACGTC. Protein: CASSIGQEISYEQYV. The chain carries TRBV19 and TRBJ2-7; 7 positions agree with TRBD1. Looked up from germline, CDR1 is LNHDA and CDR2 is SQIVND (reference sequence). The J segment lost 0 bases and the V segment lost 3 bases, leaving 5 bases of the junction unmatched. The CDR3 covers 15 residues.

Here the CDR3 DNA reads TGTGCCAGCAGCGGGGGGACCTTCCCCGAGCAGTACTTC. Its protein product is CASSGGTFPEQYF. This chain connects TRBV7-6 to TRBJ2-7, with D possibly TRBD2 on 6 matching bases. Trimming stripped 5 bases from V and 6 bases from J, with 14 bases between. CDR1 is SGHVS and CDR2 is FNYEAQ in the germline V gene. The CDR3 is made up of 13 amino acids.

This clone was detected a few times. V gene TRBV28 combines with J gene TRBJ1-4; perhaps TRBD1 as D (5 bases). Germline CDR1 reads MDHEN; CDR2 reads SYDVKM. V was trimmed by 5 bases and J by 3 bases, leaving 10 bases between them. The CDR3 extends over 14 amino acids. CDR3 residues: CASSPTVPNEKLFF. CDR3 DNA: TGTGCCAGCAGTCCGACAGTCCCTAATGAAAAACTGTTTTTT.